This T cell receptor (beta chain) was captured by sequencing in a study of human T cells and chemical hapten exposure. In TCRdb, the 5' RACE reads were re-called with MiXCR into one record per CDR3 protein. This sample carries approximately 80,000 distinct CDR3 sequences, around 15% of them seen once, and the ten largest clones take around 7%. The CDR3 is 14 amino acids. V lost 1 base to trimming and J lost 7 bases, with 15 bases between them. The germline gives CDR1 SGHNT, CDR2 YYREEE (reference sequence). The starting material, unfractionated whole blood, was used for total RNA extraction. This receptor was obtained from a female donor in good health. The V and J genes are TRBV5-4 and TRBJ2-7; D is perhaps TRBD1 (5 bases). CDR3 residues: CASSLNSQGGEQYF. The CDR3 DNA sequence: TGTGCCAGCAGCTTGAATTCCCAGGGTGGGGAGCAGTACTTC.